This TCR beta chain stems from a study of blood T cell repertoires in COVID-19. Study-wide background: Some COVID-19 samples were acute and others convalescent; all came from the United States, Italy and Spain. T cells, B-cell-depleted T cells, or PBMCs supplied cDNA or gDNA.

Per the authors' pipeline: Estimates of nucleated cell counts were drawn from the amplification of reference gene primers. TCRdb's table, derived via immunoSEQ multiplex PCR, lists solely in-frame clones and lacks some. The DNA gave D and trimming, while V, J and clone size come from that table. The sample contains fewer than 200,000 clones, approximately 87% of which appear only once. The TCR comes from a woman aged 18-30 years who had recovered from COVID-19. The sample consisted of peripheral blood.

The CDR3 nucleotides are TGTGCCAGCAGTTCCAAAAGGGATAGCGGACTATTACAAGAGACCCAGTACTTC. Protein sequence: CASSSKRDSGLLQETQYF. The chain employs TRBV7-2 and TRBJ2-5, with D perhaps matching TRBD2 (6 bases). V lost 6 bases, J lost 2 bases, and 25 bases lay in between. Germline V gives CDR1 SGHTA, CDR2 FQGNSA. The CDR3 totals 18 residues.